The source of this TCR beta chain is a study of patients and donors after allogeneic stem cell transplantation. In TCRdb, the RT-PCR reads were re-called with MiXCR into one record per CDR3 protein. Counted here are about 960,000 distinct CDR3 sequences, roughly 18% occurring once; the ten biggest clones make up roughly 6.4%. This sequence was found in a human donor who was either an allogeneic HSCT recipient or a stem cell or donor lymphocyte infusion donor (not recorded which). It is not recorded whose cells these are; they may come from a transplant donor. Sequenced input: blood, either unsorted or a sorted T cell fraction (not recorded which).

This CDR3 reads CSGSGGDTGELFF. The CDR3, as DNA: TGCAGTGGTTCCGGGGGAGACACCGGGGAGCTGTTTTTT. The chain carries TRBV20-1 and TRBJ2-2; D is perhaps TRBD2 (6 bases). V dropped 7 bases and J dropped 3 bases, with 12 bases sitting between them. This CDR3 has 13 residues. The germline CDR1 and CDR2 sequences are DFQATT and SNEGSKA (reference sequence).